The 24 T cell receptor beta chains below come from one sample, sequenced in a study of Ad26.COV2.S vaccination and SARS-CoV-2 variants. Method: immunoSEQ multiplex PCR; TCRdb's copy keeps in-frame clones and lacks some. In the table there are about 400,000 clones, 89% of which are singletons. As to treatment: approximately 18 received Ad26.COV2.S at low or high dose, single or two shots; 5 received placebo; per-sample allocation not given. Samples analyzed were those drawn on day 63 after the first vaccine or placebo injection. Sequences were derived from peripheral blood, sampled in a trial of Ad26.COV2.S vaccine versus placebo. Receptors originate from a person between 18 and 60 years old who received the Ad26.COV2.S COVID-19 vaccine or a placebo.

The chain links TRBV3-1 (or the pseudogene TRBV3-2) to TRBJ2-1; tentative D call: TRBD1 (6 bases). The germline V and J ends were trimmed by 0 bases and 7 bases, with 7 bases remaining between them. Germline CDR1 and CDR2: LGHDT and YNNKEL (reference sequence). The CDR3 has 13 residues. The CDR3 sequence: CASSQDRGNEQFF. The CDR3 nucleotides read TGTGCCAGCAGCCAAGATAGGGGGAATGAGCAGTTCTTC.

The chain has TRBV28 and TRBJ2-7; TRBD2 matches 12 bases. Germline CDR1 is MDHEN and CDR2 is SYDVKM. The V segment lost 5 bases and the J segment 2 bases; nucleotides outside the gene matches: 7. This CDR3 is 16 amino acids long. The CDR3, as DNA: TGTGCCAGCAGTATAACCGGACTAGCGGGAACCTACGAGCAGTACTTC. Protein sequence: CASSITGLAGTYEQYF.

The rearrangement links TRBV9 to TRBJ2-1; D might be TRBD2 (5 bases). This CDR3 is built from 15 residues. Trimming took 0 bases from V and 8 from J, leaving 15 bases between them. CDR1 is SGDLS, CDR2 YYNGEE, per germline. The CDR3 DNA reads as TGTGCCAGCAGCGTAGCTTTAACAGCGAGGGATGAGCAGTTCTTC. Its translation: CASSVALTARDEQFF.

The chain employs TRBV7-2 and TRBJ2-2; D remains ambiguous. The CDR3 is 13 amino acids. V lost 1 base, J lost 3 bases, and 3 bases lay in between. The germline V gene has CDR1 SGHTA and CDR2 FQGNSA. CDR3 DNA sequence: TGTGCCAGCAGCTTAGGTCACACCGGGGAGCTGTTTTTT. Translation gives CASSLGHTGELFF.

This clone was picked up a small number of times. The CDR3 region has the DNA TGTGCCAGCAGCCCCGACACGCCGGGCTTAGCGACCCAGTACTTC. Translation gives CASSPDTPGLATQYF. This chain links TRBV7-2 with TRBJ2-5; no clear D. CDR1 and CDR2 from the germline V gene are SGHTA and FQGNSA. The CDR3 covers 15 residues. Trimming removed 5 bases from V and 7 bases from J, with 20 bases in between. The complete variable domain, with remaining parts taken from reference TRBV7-2 and TRBJ2-5, reads GAGVSQSPSNKVTEKGKDVELRCDPISGHTALYWYRQSLGQGLEFLIYFQGNSAPDKSGLPSDRFSAERTGGSVSTLTIQRTQQEDSAVYLCASSPDTPGLATQYFGPGTRLLVL.

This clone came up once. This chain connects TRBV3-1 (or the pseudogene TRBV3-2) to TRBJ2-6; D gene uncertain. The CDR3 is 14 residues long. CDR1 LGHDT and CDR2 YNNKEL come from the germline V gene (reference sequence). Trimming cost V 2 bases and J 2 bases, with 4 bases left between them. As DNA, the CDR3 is TGTGCCAGCAGCCAACGGACTGGGGCCAACGTCCTGACTTTC. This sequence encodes CASSQRTGANVLTF.

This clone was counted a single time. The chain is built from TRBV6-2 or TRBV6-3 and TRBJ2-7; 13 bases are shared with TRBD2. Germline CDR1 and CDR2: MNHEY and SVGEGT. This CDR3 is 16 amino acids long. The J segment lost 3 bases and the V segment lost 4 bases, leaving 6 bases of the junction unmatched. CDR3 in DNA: TGTGCCAGCAGTTCTCCTCGGACTAGCGGGAGCTACGAGCAGTACTTC. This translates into CASSSPRTSGSYEQYF.

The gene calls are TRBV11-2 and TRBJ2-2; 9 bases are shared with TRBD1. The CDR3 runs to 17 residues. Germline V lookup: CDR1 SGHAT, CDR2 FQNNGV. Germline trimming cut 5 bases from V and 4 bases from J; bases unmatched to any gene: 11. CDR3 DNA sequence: TGTGCCAGCAGCCCGGACAGGGGTGAGGGGGGCACCGGGGAGCTGTTTTTT. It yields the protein CASSPDRGEGGTGELFF.

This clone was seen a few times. CDR3 in amino acids: CASSYRGGEIPGANVLTF. CDR3 sequence (DNA): TGTGCCAGCAGTTATCGTGGCGGGGAGATCCCTGGGGCCAACGTCCTGACTTTC. The chain has TRBV6-2 or TRBV6-3 and TRBJ2-6; a possible D gene is TRBD2 (6 bases). V lost 3 bases and J 2 bases, leaving 17 bases between the germline ends. The germline V gene has CDR1 MNHEY and CDR2 SVGEGT. The CDR3 is made up of 18 amino acids.

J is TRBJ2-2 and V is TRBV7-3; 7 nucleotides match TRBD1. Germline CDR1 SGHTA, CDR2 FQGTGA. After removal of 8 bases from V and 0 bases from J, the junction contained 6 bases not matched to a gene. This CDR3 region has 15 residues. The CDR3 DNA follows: TGTGCCAGCGGCACAGGGGCAACGAACACCGGGGAGCTGTTTTTT. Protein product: CASGTGATNTGELFF.

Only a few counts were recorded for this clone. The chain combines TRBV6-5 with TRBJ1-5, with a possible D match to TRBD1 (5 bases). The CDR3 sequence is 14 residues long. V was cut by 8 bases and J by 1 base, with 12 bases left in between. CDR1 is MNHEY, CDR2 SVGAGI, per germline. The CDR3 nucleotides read TGTGCCAGCCATTGGGGGGGGAGCAATCAGCCCCAGCATTTT. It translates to CASHWGGSNQPQHF.

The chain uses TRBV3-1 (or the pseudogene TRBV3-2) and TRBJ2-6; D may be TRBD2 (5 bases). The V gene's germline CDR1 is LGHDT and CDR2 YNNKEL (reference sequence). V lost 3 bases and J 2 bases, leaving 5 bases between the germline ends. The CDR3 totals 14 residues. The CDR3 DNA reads TGTGCCAGCAGCCACGGGACTGGGGCCAACGTCCTGACTTTC. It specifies CASSHGTGANVLTF.

The DNA for the CDR3 is TGTGCCAGCTCACCGTCCAGGGATCGTAACACTGAAGCTTTCTTT. It translates to CASSPSRDRNTEAFF. V usage is TRBV18 and J usage is TRBJ1-1; D might be TRBD1 (5 bases). CDR1 and CDR2 (germline): KGHSH, LQKENI. Trimming removed 3 bases at V and 2 bases at J, with 13 bases between. The CDR3 loop spans 15 amino acids.

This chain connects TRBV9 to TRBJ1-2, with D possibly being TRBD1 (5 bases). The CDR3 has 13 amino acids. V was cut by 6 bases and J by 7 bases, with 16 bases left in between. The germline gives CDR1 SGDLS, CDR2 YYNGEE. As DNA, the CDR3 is TGTGCCAGCAAAAATTCCAGGGTTGGTGGCTACACCTTC. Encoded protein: CASKNSRVGGYTF.

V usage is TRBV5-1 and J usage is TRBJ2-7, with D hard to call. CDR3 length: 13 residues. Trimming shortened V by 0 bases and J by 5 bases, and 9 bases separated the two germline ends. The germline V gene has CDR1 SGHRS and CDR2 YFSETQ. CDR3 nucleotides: TGCGCCAGCAGCTTGGGGGGAAGGAACGAGCAGTACTTC. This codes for CASSLGGRNEQYF.

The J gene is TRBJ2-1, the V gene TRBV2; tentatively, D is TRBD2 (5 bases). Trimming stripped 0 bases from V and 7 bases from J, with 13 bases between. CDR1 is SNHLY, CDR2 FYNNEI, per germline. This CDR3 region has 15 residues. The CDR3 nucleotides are TGTGCCAGCAGTGAAGCGGGAGTTAGGACGAATGAGCAGTTCTTC. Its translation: CASSEAGVRTNEQFF.

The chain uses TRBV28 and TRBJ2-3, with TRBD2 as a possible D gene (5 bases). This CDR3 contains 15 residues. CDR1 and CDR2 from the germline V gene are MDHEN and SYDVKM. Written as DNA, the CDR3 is TGTCGTCGGGCCCTTGGATGTCGAGGGACAGATACGCAGTATTTT. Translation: CRRALGCRGTDTQYF.

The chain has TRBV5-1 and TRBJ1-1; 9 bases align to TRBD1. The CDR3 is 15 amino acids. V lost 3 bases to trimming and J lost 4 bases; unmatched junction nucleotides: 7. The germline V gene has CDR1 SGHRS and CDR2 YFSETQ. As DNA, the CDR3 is TGCGCCAGCAGCTCCGGACAGGGACAGGGCACTGAAGCTTTCTTT. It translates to CASSSGQGQGTEAFF. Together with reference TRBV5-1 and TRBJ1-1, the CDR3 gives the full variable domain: KAGVTQTPRYLIKTRGQQVTLSCSPISGHRSVSWYQQTPGQGLQFLFEYFSETQRNKGNFPGRFSGRQFSNSRSEMNVSTLELGDSALYLCASSSGQGQGTEAFFGQGTRLTVV.

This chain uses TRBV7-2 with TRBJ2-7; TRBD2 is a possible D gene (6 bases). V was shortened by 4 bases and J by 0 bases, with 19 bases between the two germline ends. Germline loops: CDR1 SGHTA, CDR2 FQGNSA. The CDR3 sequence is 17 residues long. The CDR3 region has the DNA TGTGCCAGCAGCTCCCCGGGACTTATTCGGGCCTCCTACGAGCAGTACTTC. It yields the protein CASSSPGLIRASYEQYF.

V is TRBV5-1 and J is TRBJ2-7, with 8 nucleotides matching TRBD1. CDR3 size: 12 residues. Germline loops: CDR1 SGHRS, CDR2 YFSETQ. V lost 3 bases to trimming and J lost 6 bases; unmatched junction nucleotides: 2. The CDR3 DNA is TGCGCCAGCAGCTCGGACAGGGCCGAGCAGTACTTC. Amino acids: CASSSDRAEQYF.

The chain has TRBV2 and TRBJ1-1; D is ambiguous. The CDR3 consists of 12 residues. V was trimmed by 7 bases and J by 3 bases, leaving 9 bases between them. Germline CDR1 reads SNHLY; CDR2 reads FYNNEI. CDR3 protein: CASTERDTEAFF. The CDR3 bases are TGTGCCAGCACCGAAAGAGACACTGAAGCTTTCTTT.

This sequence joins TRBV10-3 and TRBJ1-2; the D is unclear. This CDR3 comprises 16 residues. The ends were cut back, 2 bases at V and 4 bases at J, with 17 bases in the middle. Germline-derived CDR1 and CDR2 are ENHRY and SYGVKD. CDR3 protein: CAISERPPIASYGYTF. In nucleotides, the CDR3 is TGTGCCATCAGTGAGCGACCACCCATCGCTAGCTATGGCTACACCTTC.

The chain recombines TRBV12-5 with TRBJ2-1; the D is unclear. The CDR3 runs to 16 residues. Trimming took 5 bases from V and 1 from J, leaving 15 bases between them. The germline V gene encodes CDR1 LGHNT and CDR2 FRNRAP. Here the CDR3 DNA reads TGTGCTAGTGGTGAAGGCCCAAGGACGTCCTACAATGAGCAGTTCTTC. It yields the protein CASGEGPRTSYNEQFF. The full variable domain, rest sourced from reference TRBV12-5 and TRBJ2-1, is DARVTQTPRHKVTEMGQEVTMRCQPILGHNTVFWYRQTMMQGLELLAYFRNRAPLDDSGMPKDRFSAEMPDATLATLKIQPSEPRDSAVYFCASGEGPRTSYNEQFFGPGTRLTVL.

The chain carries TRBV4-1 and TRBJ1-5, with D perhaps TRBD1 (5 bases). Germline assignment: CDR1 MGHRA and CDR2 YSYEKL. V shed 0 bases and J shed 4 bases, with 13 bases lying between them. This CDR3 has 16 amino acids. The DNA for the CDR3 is TGCGCCAGCAGCCAAGACGGGTACAGGTTAAATCAGCCCCAGCATTTT. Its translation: CASSQDGYRLNQPQHF.